The clone carrying this TCR beta chain was detected only once. Trimming took 7 bases from V and 2 from J, leaving 11 bases between them. This CDR3 region has 14 residues. Per germline, CDR1 MNHNY and CDR2 SVGAGI (reference sequence). Repertoires were generated with immunoSEQ multiplex PCR, while TCRdb's copy carries only in-frame clones and drops some. Among roughly 480,000 clones listed, 85% to 90% were seen once. This sample was included in a study of blood T cell repertoires in COVID-19. The TCR originated in a man in his late teens or twenties with COVID-19, enrolled during active disease. Sequences were obtained from peripheral blood. This chain uses TRBV6-6 with TRBJ2-2; D ambiguous. CDR3 amino acids: CASTLGANTGELFF. The CDR3 DNA follows: TGTGCCAGCACCCTAGGTGCCAACACCGGGGAGCTGTTTTTT.